This T cell receptor (beta chain) derives from a study of T cell changes during pregnancy in multiple sclerosis. Trimming left V 4 bases short and J 1 base short, with 8 bases between. The CDR3 length is 13 residues. Looked up from germline, CDR1 is SQVTM and CDR2 is ANQGSEA. Generated by immunoSEQ multiplex PCR, the TCRdb table keeps only in-frame clones and is missing some. The table lists approximately 51,000 clones, 85% to 95% of them singletons. The chain joins TRBV29-1 to TRBJ1-5; a possible D gene is TRBD1 (6 bases). The sample in question was CD4+ T cells from peripheral blood mononuclear cells, obtained in the second trimester of pregnancy. This receptor was taken from a female donor with multiple sclerosis, enrolled in a pregnancy study. CDR3 bases: TGCAGCGTTGGAGACAGGAGCAATCAGCCCCAGCATTTT. This translates into CSVGDRSNQPQHF.